These 21 T cell receptor beta chains came from one sample sequenced in a study of control samples from healthy donors and cancer patients. Sequencing was performed with immunoSEQ multiplex PCR; in TCRdb, only in-frame clones are kept and a portion is missing. The sample carries about 100,000 clones, roughly 87% recorded once. The sample taken for sequencing was blood. These receptors all come from a woman aged 50 to 60 in good health.

V and J are TRBV6-5 and TRBJ1-1; D is unclear. V was trimmed by 8 bases and J by 1 base, leaving 11 bases between them. CDR1 MNHEY and CDR2 SVGAGI come from the germline V gene. CDR3 length equals 13 residues. CDR3 sequence: CASWPDWNTEAFF. The CDR3 coding sequence is TGTGCCAGCTGGCCTGATTGGAACACTGAAGCTTTCTTT.

The gene calls are TRBV18 and TRBJ1-6, with 9 bases lining up with TRBD1. Trimming cost V 5 bases and J 2 bases; bases outside gene matches: 10. CDR3 length equals 18 residues. Per germline, CDR1 KGHSH and CDR2 LQKENI. The CDR3 here is CASSSGQGQEPYNSPLHF. The CDR3 nucleotides read TGTGCCAGCTCATCCGGACAGGGGCAGGAACCCTATAATTCACCCCTCCACTTT.

The gene calls are TRBV5-4 and TRBJ1-2; 7 positions match TRBD1. This CDR3 contains 17 residues. V trimming: 4 bases; J trimming: 3 bases; junction bases outside the gene matches: 15. Germline V lookup: CDR1 SGHNT, CDR2 YYREEE (reference sequence). CDR3 sequence (DNA): TGTGCCAGCAGCATCCCACCCTATGACAGGGAATACTATGGCTACACCTTC. Protein: CASSIPPYDREYYGYTF. Full variable domain (rest looked up from reference TRBV5-4 and TRBJ1-2): ETGVTQSPTHLIKTRGQQVTLRCSSQSGHNTVSWYQQALGQGPQFIFQYYREEENGRGNFPPRFSGLQFPNYSSELNVNALELDDSALYLCASSIPPYDREYYGYTFGSGTRLTVV.

V is TRBV6-2 or TRBV6-3 and J is TRBJ2-3, with 7 bases that match TRBD2. J gave up 2 bases and V 5 bases, and 13 bases lay outside the gene matches. Per the germline V gene, CDR1 is MNHEY and CDR2 is SVGEGT. This CDR3 is 17 amino acids long. DNA of the CDR3: TGTGCCAGCAGTCCCCGGGCGGGAGCGCTTTCCACAGATACGCAGTATTTT. Amino acids: CASSPRAGALSTDTQYF.

This clone was seen more than once but under ten times. This chain connects TRBV7-9 to TRBJ2-3; 9 nucleotides align to TRBD2. This CDR3 has 16 amino acids. Germline loops: CDR1 SEHNR, CDR2 FQNEAQ (reference sequence). V was pared by 5 bases and J by 2 bases, with 8 bases of the junction left unmatched. The chain's CDR3 is CASSRKLAGNTDTQYF. DNA of the CDR3: TGTGCCAGCAGCCGCAAACTAGCGGGCAACACAGATACGCAGTATTTT.

CDR3 DNA: TGTGCCAGCAGCTTCTGGCTAGGGTCCTACAATGAGCAGTTCTTC. This encodes CASSFWLGSYNEQFF. V and J are TRBV7-9 and TRBJ2-1; D uncertain. The CDR3 runs to 15 residues. Deletions cut 3 bases from V and 1 base from J, with 10 bases between. Germline CDR1 SEHNR, CDR2 FQNEAQ (reference sequence).

The V call is TRBV6-5, the J call TRBJ1-6; 7 bases line up with TRBD1. The CDR3 sequence is 15 residues long. Germline CDR1 and CDR2: MNHEY and SVGAGI. J lost 10 bases, V lost 5 bases, and 11 bases had no gene match. CDR3 bases: TGTGCCAGCAGTCCCTCGGGACAGCCCAGGTCACCCCTCCACTTT. Translation gives CASSPSGQPRSPLHF.

This clone appeared a single time. V usage is TRBV6-5 and J usage is TRBJ1-2, with D hard to call. V lost 8 bases and J lost 6, with 10 bases in between. The CDR3 spans 11 residues. CDR1 and CDR2 (germline): MNHEY, SVGAGI. CDR3 in amino acids: CASGRRDGYTF. CDR3 coding DNA: TGTGCCAGCGGACGGCGAGATGGCTACACCTTC.

The chain joins TRBV7-2 to TRBJ1-5; D perhaps matches TRBD1 (6 bases). The CDR3 has 16 residues. Per germline, CDR1 SGHTA and CDR2 FQGNSA. V shed 3 bases and J shed 5 bases, with 17 bases lying between them. The CDR3 DNA follows: TGTGCCAGCAGCTTTGCCCAGGGGCGAGGGGATCAGCCCCAGCATTTT. Protein product: CASSFAQGRGDQPQHF.

The chain links TRBV10-2 to TRBJ1-5, with TRBD1 matching 8 bases. This CDR3 is 13 amino acids long. The germline V gene has CDR1 WSHSY and CDR2 SAAADI. J lost 4 bases, V lost 7 bases, and 3 bases had no gene match. Written as DNA, the CDR3 is TGCGCCAGCACGGGGACAGGAAATCAGCCCCAGCATTTT. Residues: CASTGTGNQPQHF.

The chain is built from TRBV7-2 and TRBJ1-2; no firm D call. The germline V gene has CDR1 SGHTA and CDR2 FQGNSA. The CDR3 covers 15 residues. V was trimmed by 5 bases and J by 3 bases, leaving 16 bases between them. The CDR3 spells CASSPWPGTYYGYTF. As DNA, the CDR3 is TGTGCCAGCAGCCCCTGGCCGGGAACATACTATGGCTACACCTTC.

V usage is TRBV7-2 and J usage is TRBJ2-5, with D perhaps assigned TRBD1 or TRBD2 (5 bases each). CDR1 and CDR2 (germline): SGHTA, FQGNSA. This CDR3 has 14 amino acids. Trimming removed 5 bases from V and 4 bases from J, with 14 bases in between. This CDR3 is CASSPGEGTETQYF. The CDR3 DNA is TGTGCCAGCAGCCCCGGGGAAGGGACAGAGACCCAGTACTTC.

V gene TRBV3-1 (or the pseudogene TRBV3-2) combines with J gene TRBJ2-3, with TRBD1 matching over 7 bases. Germline V gene lookup returns CDR1 LGHDT and CDR2 YNNKEL (reference sequence). Losses at the gene ends were 3 bases for V and 0 bases for J; bases not matched to a gene: 6. The CDR3 is made up of 16 amino acids. CDR3 sequence: CASSQGDRLSTDTQYF. The CDR3 nucleotides read TGTGCCAGCAGCCAGGGGGACAGACTAAGCACAGATACGCAGTATTTT.

For this clone: Other DNA sequences within the sample encode an identical CDR3. The gene calls are TRBV7-9 and TRBJ1-1, with a weak D call TRBD1 (5 bases). The CDR3 is 14 amino acids. Germline lookup yields CDR1 SEHNR and CDR2 FQNEAQ (reference sequence). Trimming took off 5 bases at V and 0 bases at J, with 10 bases between the two ends. CDR3 coding DNA: TGTGCCAGCAGCCTGACAGTCTTGAACACTGAAGCTTTCTTT. This gives the protein CASSLTVLNTEAFF.

The V and J genes are TRBV7-6 and TRBJ1-5; the D is unclear. V was shortened by 5 bases and J by 1 base, with 12 bases between the two germline ends. This CDR3 comprises 15 residues. CDR1 is SGHVS, CDR2 FNYEAQ, per germline. CDR3 amino acids: CASSPLFGSNQPQHF. The DNA of the CDR3 is TGTGCCAGCAGCCCACTTTTCGGCAGCAATCAGCCCCAGCATTTT.

The V gene is TRBV4-3, the J gene TRBJ1-4; 9 nucleotides line up with TRBD1. There are 15 residues in the CDR3. The V segment lost 0 bases and the J segment 5 bases; nucleotides outside the gene matches: 1. The germline V gene has CDR1 LGHNA and CDR2 YSLEER. In DNA, the CDR3 is TGCGCCAGCAGCCAAGATGGGACAGGGAATGAAAAACTGTTTTTT. Encoded protein: CASSQDGTGNEKLFF.

V usage is TRBV12-3 or TRBV12-4 and J usage is TRBJ1-1; D not certain. The V end was cut by 3 bases, the J end by 7 bases, with 9 bases between. The CDR3 contains 12 residues. The CDR3 DNA reads as TGTGCCAGCAGTTTCGGGGTTTTTGAAGCTTTCTTT. Protein sequence: CASSFGVFEAFF.

This clone was observed a handful of times. The chain couples TRBV5-4 to TRBJ1-1; the D gene is possibly TRBD1 (5 bases). This CDR3 is built from 15 residues. Trimming pared 2 bases from V and 0 bases from J, leaving 11 bases between. Germline V CDR1 and CDR2: SGHNT, YYREEE (reference sequence). The CDR3 DNA reads TGTGCCAGCAGCTTTTACAGGAGTTTGAACACTGAAGCTTTCTTT. It is translated as CASSFYRSLNTEAFF.

The genes are TRBV12-3 or TRBV12-4 and TRBJ1-1; D not resolved. CDR3 length equals 11 residues. With 3 bases removed from V and 10 bases from J, the gap between germline ends came to 9 bases. In DNA, the CDR3 is TGTGCCAGCAGTTTTGCCGCTGGAGCTTTCTTT. Translating it yields CASSFAAGAFF.

The V gene is TRBV15, the J gene TRBJ1-5; D is ambiguous. Looked up from germline, CDR1 is LNHNV and CDR2 is YYDKDF (reference sequence). V was cut by 5 bases and J by 3 bases, with 11 bases left in between. CDR3 length equals 14 residues. CDR3 in amino acids: CATSWAGYNQPQHF. The DNA of the CDR3 is TGTGCCACCAGCTGGGCAGGATACAATCAGCCCCAGCATTTT. The variable domain in full, completed from reference TRBV15 and TRBJ1-5, reads DAMVIQNPRYQVTQFGKPVTLSCSQTLNHNVMYWYQQKSSQAPKLLFHYYDKDFNNEADTPDNFQSRRPNTSFCFLDIRSPGLGDTAMYLCATSWAGYNQPQHFGDGTRLSIL.

This clone was picked up a small number of times. V and J are TRBV6-2 or TRBV6-3 and TRBJ2-2; D gene uncertain. V lost 5 bases to trimming and J lost 7 bases, with 14 bases between them. The V gene's germline CDR1 is MNHEY and CDR2 SVGEGT. The CDR3 totals 14 residues. CDR3 region: CASSHKWASGELFF. Written as DNA, the CDR3 is TGTGCCAGCAGTCACAAATGGGCGAGCGGGGAGCTGTTTTTT.